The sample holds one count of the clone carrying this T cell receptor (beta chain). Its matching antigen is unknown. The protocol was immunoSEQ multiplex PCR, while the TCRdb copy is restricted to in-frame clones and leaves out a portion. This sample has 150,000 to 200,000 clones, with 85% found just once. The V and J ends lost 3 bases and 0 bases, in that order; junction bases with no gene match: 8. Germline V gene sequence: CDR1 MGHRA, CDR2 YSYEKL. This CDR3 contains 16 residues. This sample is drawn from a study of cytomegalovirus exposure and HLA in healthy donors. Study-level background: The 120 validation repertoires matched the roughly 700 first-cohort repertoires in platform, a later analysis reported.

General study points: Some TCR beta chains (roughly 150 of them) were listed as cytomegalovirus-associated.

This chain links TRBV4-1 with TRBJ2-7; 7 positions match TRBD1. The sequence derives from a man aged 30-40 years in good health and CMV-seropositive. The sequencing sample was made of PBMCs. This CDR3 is CASSHSRGQSSYEQYF. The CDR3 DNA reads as TGCGCCAGCAGCCACAGCCGGGGACAGAGCTCCTACGAGCAGTACTTC.